This TCR beta chain is from a study of T cell changes during pregnancy in multiple sclerosis. Data came from immunoSEQ multiplex PCR; TCRdb stores just in-frame clones and leaves some out. The table includes 95,000 to 100,000 clones, 80% to 95% detected once. The CDR3 sequence is 14 residues long. Germline CDR1 and CDR2: SGDLS and YYNGEE. With 4 bases clipped from V and 4 bases from J, the junction kept 3 bases outside the gene matches. This sequence originates from a female donor with multiple sclerosis, enrolled in a pregnancy study. The starting material was peripheral blood, obtained in the second trimester of pregnancy. The rearrangement uses TRBV9 and TRBJ1-2; 11 nucleotides match TRBD1. CDR3 protein: CASSFGTGGYGYTF. For the CDR3, the DNA is TGTGCCAGCAGCTTCGGGACAGGGGGCTATGGCTACACCTTC.